The subject of this entry is one T cell receptor (beta chain). The target of this receptor is not known. Qualities for individual bases were not recorded, and no much larger clone is one base off. Taken from the germline V gene (reference sequence), the CDR1 and CDR2 loops are LNHDA and SQIVND. The V end loses 5 bases and the J end loses 3 bases, and a stretch of 11 bases separates them. From the cysteine up to the phenylalanine, the CDR3 has a length of 14 residues. Here the CDR3 DNA is all that survives: 42 bases in frame from base 1. The immunoSEQ Assay, a bias-controlled multiplex PCR, was used to amplify TCRbeta CDR3 regions from genomic DNA. Turning to the authors' computational methods: The number of nucleated cells in each sample was estimated from the amplification of reference gene primers within the assay. To quantify the absolute abundance of each unique TCRbeta CDR3 rearrangement, sequence reads were collapsed and filtered. For each sample, productive Simpson clonality was calculated as the square root of Simpson's diversity index over productive rearrangements. The immuneACCESS repertoire file appears here via TCRdb, limited to in-frame rearrangements. These files lack a portion of the clones; in checked studies, under half of the deficit traces to unresolved V genes, and the cause of the others is not known. V and J calls and clone size come straight from that table; D and trimming were deduced from the DNA. In this sample the table shows about 250,000 clones, approximately 90% of which occur a single time. 1.5% to 2% of the sample goes to the ten largest clones.

These data originate in a study of blood T cell repertoires in COVID-19 (TCRdb year 2020). Describing the broader study: The collaborator samples originated in the United States, Italy and Spain and spanned the acute and convalescent phases of COVID-19. The prospective study material was composed of cDNA or gDNA derived from T cells, B-cell-depleted T cells, or PBMCs. Subjects who had been exposed to COVID-19, were actively infected with it, or had recovered from it provided the deeply sampled blood TCRbeta repertoires that made up the dataset. The repertoires were released in a freely available public database intended as a resource for research on the immune response to SARS-CoV-2. The samples were drawn from the first 160 participants of the ongoing ImmuneRACE study and from under 1,500 subjects provided by 6 global collaborators. Sample metadata almost always included a de-identified subject ID, COVID-19 status, age in years and sex. Where available, HLA class I and class II types were taken from metadata supplied by the sample provider and were not determined by assay-based typing. Beyond this particular receptor, the publication reports: The quantity of clinical and demographic metadata differed by source and by participant and was supplied without curation.

Enrolling through a virtual design, the prospective study's participants ranged in age from roughly 18 to 95 years and lived across around 25 United States geographic areas. To assign participants to cohorts, the prospective study relied on clinical history that participants themselves reported in a screening survey and a study questionnaire. For ImmuneRACE Cohort 3, a participant was defined as recovered based on two consecutive negative NP/OP PCR tests, clearance by a healthcare professional, or resolution of symptoms. Each participant in the prospective study had whole blood, serum and a nasopharyngeal or oropharyngeal swab collected by mobile phlebotomists. Prospective study participants could optionally give additional blood draws and questionnaires over an approximately two-month period. Blood samples from the prospective study were shipped frozen or at room temperature prior to DNA extraction.

This chain is built from TRBV19 and TRBJ1-5, with no confidently assigned D gene. Sequencing input: PBMCs or T cells enriched from blood (not recorded which). This clonotype was sampled from a man aged 35-49 years who had recovered from COVID-19. The bases read TGTGCCAGTAGTTTTGTACGGGTCAATCAGCCCCAGCATTTT. Translated, it reads CASSFVRVNQPQHF.